This is a list of T cell receptor beta chains from one sample in a study of T cell responses to AZD1222 COVID-19 vaccine. Produced via immunoSEQ multiplex PCR; TCRdb's table is partial and in-frame only. The sample holds 75,000 to 100,000 clones; roughly 88% are singletons and the top ten take roughly 2.7%. This sample comprised peripheral blood, obtained on day 0 of AZD1222 vaccination. These receptor sequences come from an adult in good health. The CDR3 runs from the conserved cysteine through the conserved F or W. The D gene is left open where the match is weak. Some rows mark clone size as missing; the rest say once, few, many or name a class of expanded clone.

TRBV18	TRBJ2-5	few	-	CASSPPAAQETQYF	TGTGCCAGCTCACCACCGGCAGCTCAAGAGACCCAGTACTTC
TRBV5-1	TRBJ2-7	few	TRBD2	CASSLGRELADSYEQYF	TGCGCCAGCAGCTTGGGTAGAGAACTAGCGGATTCCTACGAGCAGTACTTC
TRBV7-9	TRBJ1-2	-	-	CARKKGYTF	TGTGCCAGAAAAAAAGGCTACACCTTC
TRBV19	TRBJ2-5	-	-	CASPSHQTQYF	TGTGCCAGCCCCTCCCATCAGACCCAGTACTTC
TRBV5-1	TRBJ1-1	once	-	CASSFPGSLGRDTEAFF	TGCGCCAGCAGCTTCCCGGGTAGTTTGGGGCGGGACACTGAAGCTTTCTTT
TRBV27	TRBJ1-1	-	-	CASSSNPPTQPAFF	TGTGCCAGCAGTTCCAATCCTCCGACCCAACCGGCTTTCTTT
TRBV5-4	TRBJ2-3	-	TRBD1	CASSLDSGGVDTQYF	TGTGCCAGCAGCTTGGATTCAGGGGGCGTAGATACGCAGTATTTT
TRBV9	TRBJ1-1	once	-	CASSVSGRNTEAFF	TGTGCCAGCAGCGTTTCCGGACGGAACACTGAAGCTTTCTTT
TRBV25-1	TRBJ2-5	-	TRBD2	CASTRTSGGRETQYF	TGTGCCAGCACTCGGACTAGCGGGGGAAGAGAGACCCAGTACTTC
TRBV28	TRBJ1-6	-	-	CASSSGHPRSNSPLHF	TGTGCCAGCAGTTCGGGACACCCCCGATCTAATTCACCCCTCCACTTT
TRBV10-3	TRBJ2-1	-	-	CAISEWSGDYNEQFF	TGTGCCATCAGCGAATGGTCCGGGGACTACAATGAGCAGTTCTTC
TRBV6-6	TRBJ1-6	-	-	CASSYSTGASPLHF	TGTGCCAGCAGTTACTCGACGGGGGCTTCACCCCTCCACTTT
TRBV10-1	TRBJ2-7	-	-	CASCGVGDTAYEQYF	TGCGCCAGCTGCGGCGTAGGGGACACGGCCTACGAGCAGTACTTC
TRBV5-6	TRBJ2-7	-	-	CASTLGVSSYEQYF	TGTGCCAGCACCCTGGGAGTAAGCTCCTACGAGCAGTACTTC
TRBV5-1	TRBJ2-2	-	-	CASSLSPQSGELFF	TGCGCCAGCAGCTTATCCCCTCAAAGCGGGGAGCTGTTTTTT
TRBV15	TRBJ1-1	-	-	CATSQQQNLNTEAFF	TGTGCCACCAGCCAACAGCAAAACCTGAACACTGAAGCTTTCTTT
TRBV7-9	TRBJ2-2	-	-	CASSLVAQRRGELFF	TGTGCCAGCAGCTTAGTGGCACAGCGGCGCGGGGAGCTGTTTTTT
TRBV27	TRBJ1-1	-	-	CASSLWGGATTEAFF	TGTGCCAGCAGTTTATGGGGGGGCGCCACAACTGAAGCTTTCTTT
TRBV2	TRBJ1-2	-	-	CASMPERVGGYTF	TGTGCCAGCATGCCGGAGAGGGTTGGTGGCTACACCTTC
TRBV9	TRBJ2-5	-	-	CASSVGILRETQYF	TGTGCCAGCAGCGTAGGTATCCTGAGGGAGACCCAGTACTTC
TRBV19	TRBJ1-5	-	TRBD1	CASEDRGHQPQHF	TGTGCCAGTGAAGACAGGGGGCATCAGCCCCAGCATTTT
TRBV3-1/TRBV3-2	TRBJ2-6	-	-	CASSQGGAGANVLTF	TGTGCCAGCAGCCAAGGGGGAGCTGGGGCCAACGTCCTGACTTTC
TRBV11-3	TRBJ2-1	once	TRBD2	CASSDRSGSGNEQFF	TGTGCCAGCAGCGACCGTAGCGGGAGTGGGAATGAGCAGTTCTTC
TRBV7-9	TRBJ1-3	-	-	CASSFTELWNDTIYF	TGTGCCAGCAGCTTCACAGAACTCTGGAATGACACCATATATTTT
TRBV29-1	TRBJ2-2	-	-	CSVVLGHQLNTGELFF	TGCAGCGTGGTCTTGGGACACCAGCTAAATACCGGGGAGCTGTTTTTT
TRBV4-3	TRBJ1-6	-	-	CASSQEVGNSPLHF	TGCGCCAGCAGCCAAGAGGTTGGTAATTCACCCCTCCACTTT